Presented here are 5 T cell receptor beta chains from one specimen sequenced in a study of T cell changes during pregnancy in multiple sclerosis. Here immunoSEQ multiplex PCR was the method, and the copy in TCRdb shows in-frame clones only, minus some. The sample carries approximately 24,000 clones, 75% to 90% recorded once. Sequences were derived from CD8+ T cells from peripheral blood mononuclear cells, sampled in the first trimester of pregnancy. The receptor source for this set is a female donor in good health, enrolled as a control in a pregnancy study.

This clone is a singleton in its sample. This chain joins TRBV5-4 and TRBJ1-1; D is ambiguous. The CDR3 length is 12 residues. CDR1 is SGHNT and CDR2 is YYREEE in the germline V gene (reference sequence). V was cut by 4 bases and J by 1 base, with 5 bases left in between. The CDR3 spells CASSPENTEAFF. The CDR3, as DNA: TGTGCCAGCAGCCCAGAGAACACTGAAGCTTTCTTT. Using reference TRBV5-4 and TRBJ1-1 for the parts outside the CDR3, the full variable domain is ETGVTQSPTHLIKTRGQQVTLRCSSQSGHNTVSWYQQALGQGPQFIFQYYREEENGRGNFPPRFSGLQFPNYSSELNVNALELDDSALYLCASSPENTEAFFGQGTRLTVV.

The chain recombines TRBV27 with TRBJ2-1; no definite D call. Between the trimmed V and J ends, which lost 6 bases and 2 bases, there was a span of 8 bases. The CDR3 length is 13 residues. Germline V gene sequence: CDR1 MNHEY, CDR2 SMNVEV (reference sequence). The CDR3 reads CASRTGAYNEQFF. The CDR3 DNA reads TGTGCCAGCAGGACTGGAGCCTACAATGAGCAGTTCTTC.

The gene calls are TRBV19 and TRBJ2-3; the match to TRBD1 covers 7 bases. This CDR3 has 15 residues. CDR1 is LNHDA, CDR2 SQIVND, per germline (reference sequence). J was trimmed by 2 bases and V by 3 bases; bases with no gene match: 5. DNA of the CDR3: TGTGCCAGTAGTATCCGGGACAGTCACACAGATACGCAGTATTTT. Translating it yields CASSIRDSHTDTQYF.

The V call is TRBV4-3, the J call TRBJ2-4; 11 bases line up with TRBD1. V lost 0 bases and J lost 7; bases outside the gene matches: 5. The CDR3 spans 16 residues. Per the germline V gene, CDR1 is LGHNA and CDR2 is YSLEER. The CDR3 is CASSQDLGQGANIQYF. As DNA, the CDR3 is TGCGCCAGCAGCCAAGATCTCGGACAGGGGGCCAACATTCAGTACTTC.

The chain links TRBV6-1 to TRBJ1-5, with D uncertain. CDR3 length: 14 amino acids. Trimming removed 5 bases at V and 7 bases at J, with 15 bases between. Germline loops: CDR1 MNHNS, CDR2 SASEGT. CDR3 sequence: CASSSPGGRQPQHF. In nucleotides, the CDR3 is TGTGCCAGCAGTTCTCCCGGAGGTCGCCAGCCCCAGCATTTT.